The clone carrying this TCR beta chain was observed a few times. The antigen is unknown. This sample stems from a study of shared clonotypes between healthy human individuals. General study results and limits: Clonotype sharing among donors was thought likely to change with sequencing depth. Tissues were not sampled, only blood, and their repertoires likely differ.

The data were produced by immunoSEQ multiplex PCR, yet TCRdb's version contains in-frame clones alone and is incomplete. The sample has about 1.1 million clones; about 72% are singletons. With V trimmed by 6 bases and J by 0 bases, 7 bases remained unmatched. There are 16 residues in the CDR3. Germline V gene lookup returns CDR1 SNHLY and CDR2 FYNNEI. The receptor was derived from a young man in good health. Some clones in this sample may be carry-over from other donors' samples. The sequenced material came from memory CD4+ T cells from PBMCs. Subset of the sample: CD45RA-negative fraction. The chain carries TRBV2 and TRBJ2-2, with TRBD1 identical over 7 bases. The CDR3 reads CASSRTGPTNTGELFF. CDR3 DNA: TGTGCCAGCAGCCGGACAGGACCGACGAACACCGGGGAGCTGTTTTTT.